This T cell receptor (beta chain) was recorded in a study of T cell responses to AZD1222 COVID-19 vaccine. Investigators merged groups given second doses at roughly 4 or roughly 12 weeks. V was cut by 1 base and J by 0 bases, with 9 bases left in between. The V gene's germline CDR1 is LNHDA and CDR2 SQIVND (reference sequence). This CDR3 has 15 residues. Regarding the study as a whole: Repertoires were obtained solely post-peak T cell response.

This clone was seen only once. Antigen: not known. Sequencing was performed with immunoSEQ multiplex PCR; in TCRdb, only in-frame clones are kept and a portion is missing. The sample lists 180,000 or so clones; about 90% were seen once. This sequence originates from an adult who received the AZD1222 COVID-19 vaccine. Source: peripheral blood, taken 28 days after the second AZD1222 dose. V and J are TRBV19 and TRBJ1-1; no firm D call. As DNA, the CDR3 is TGTGCCAGTAGTATAGGGATGGTTATGAACACTGAAGCTTTCTTT. Residues: CASSIGMVMNTEAFF.